The next 17 T cell receptor beta chains were all read from a single sample in a study of identical twins. TCRdb itself ran the 5' RACE reads through MiXCR, one entry per CDR3 protein. The sample has approximately 680,000 distinct CDR3 sequences, less than 9% seen once; the top ten hold around 1.6%. In addition, the sample was reused for a study of yellow fever vaccine responses in identical twins.

Sequencing was carried out using PBMCs. These TCRs come from a woman aged 18 to 35 in good health.

The genes are TRBV5-1 and TRBJ1-6; the D gene is possibly TRBD1 (6 bases). The CDR3 extends over 16 amino acids. Germline-derived CDR1 and CDR2 are SGHRS and YFSETQ. The ends were cut back, 4 bases at V and 6 bases at J, with 17 bases in the middle. The CDR3 coding sequence is TGCGCCAGCAGCCTTAAAGAGGACAGTCGTAATTCACCCCTCCACTTT. Translation gives CASSLKEDSRNSPLHF.

This clonotype was counted only a few times. This sequence joins TRBV5-1 and TRBJ2-1, with 7 bases matching TRBD2. The V segment lost 3 bases and the J segment 8 bases; nucleotides outside the gene matches: 5. CDR3 size: 13 residues. The germline CDR1 and CDR2 sequences are SGHRS and YFSETQ. This CDR3 is CASSWREFDEQFF. Here the CDR3 DNA reads TGCGCCAGCAGCTGGCGGGAGTTCGATGAGCAGTTCTTC. Based on the CDR3 plus reference TRBV5-1 and TRBJ2-1, the full variable domain is KAGVTQTPRYLIKTRGQQVTLSCSPISGHRSVSWYQQTPGQGLQFLFEYFSETQRNKGNFPGRFSGRQFSNSRSEMNVSTLELGDSALYLCASSWREFDEQFFGPGTRLTVL.

This clonotype was observed a handful of times. The chain combines TRBV20-1 with TRBJ2-1, with TRBD2 identical over 11 bases. Per the germline V gene, CDR1 is DFQATT and CDR2 is SNEGSKA (reference sequence). The V segment lost 0 bases and the J segment 0 bases; nucleotides outside the gene matches: 13. This CDR3 spans 20 amino acids. This chain's CDR3 is CSARDVGASGGSSSYNEQFF. CDR3 DNA: TGCAGTGCTAGAGATGTTGGGGCTAGCGGGGGGTCGAGCTCCTACAATGAGCAGTTCTTC.

This clonotype was seen a few times. The chain is built from TRBV11-2 and TRBJ2-2; possibly TRBD2 for D (6 bases). Trimming cost V 2 bases and J 3 bases, with 10 bases left between them. Germline V gives CDR1 SGHAT, CDR2 FQNNGV. This CDR3 is 15 amino acids long. The CDR3 coding sequence is TGTGCCAGCAGCTTAACCCGGGACTACACCGGGGAGCTGTTTTTT. Translation gives CASSLTRDYTGELFF.

Only a few counts were recorded for this clonotype. The chain employs TRBV10-3 and TRBJ2-7, with 14 nucleotides matching TRBD2. In germline, CDR1 is ENHRY, CDR2 SYGVKD. J gave up 5 bases and V 3 bases, and 9 bases lay outside the gene matches. The CDR3 covers 17 residues. This chain's CDR3 is CAISDIYGTSGSHEQYF. In nucleotides, the CDR3 is TGTGCCATCAGTGATATCTACGGGACTAGCGGGAGCCACGAGCAGTACTTC.

This clonotype was picked up a small number of times. V and J are TRBV5-1 and TRBJ1-1, with TRBD1 as a possible D gene (5 bases). Germline-derived CDR1 and CDR2 are SGHRS and YFSETQ. The V end lost 3 bases, the J end lost 6 bases, and 15 bases lay between the germline ends. The CDR3 is made up of 14 amino acids. CDR3 sequence reads: CASSSSDNYAEAFF. The CDR3 DNA sequence: TGCGCCAGCAGCTCTTCGGACAATTACGCTGAAGCTTTCTTT. Filled out from reference TRBV5-1 and TRBJ1-1, the complete variable domain reads KAGVTQTPRYLIKTRGQQVTLSCSPISGHRSVSWYQQTPGQGLQFLFEYFSETQRNKGNFPGRFSGRQFSNSRSEMNVSTLELGDSALYLCASSSSDNYAEAFFGQGTRLTVV.

This clonotype has at least ten counts. This chain uses TRBV15 with TRBJ1-2; D is undetermined. V gave up 5 bases and J gave up 1 base, with 17 bases separating them. The germline V gene encodes CDR1 LNHNV and CDR2 YYDKDF (reference sequence). The CDR3 is 16 residues long. CDR3 nucleotide sequence: TGTGCCACCAGCTCACGGCGGAGGGTGGATAACTATGGCTACACCTTC. Protein product: CATSSRRRVDNYGYTF. Based on the CDR3 plus reference TRBV15 and TRBJ1-2, the full variable domain is DAMVIQNPRYQVTQFGKPVTLSCSQTLNHNVMYWYQQKSSQAPKLLFHYYDKDFNNEADTPDNFQSRRPNTSFCFLDIRSPGLGDTAMYLCATSSRRRVDNYGYTFGSGTRLTVV.

This clonotype was counted between two and nine times. CDR3: CSAERQDYGYTF. CDR3 nucleotide sequence: TGCAGTGCCGAGAGACAAGACTATGGCTACACCTTC. V and J are TRBV20-1 and TRBJ1-2; D not resolved. This CDR3 contains 12 residues. The ends were cut back, 6 bases at V and 3 bases at J, with 11 bases in the middle. Germline values: CDR1 DFQATT, CDR2 SNEGSKA (reference sequence).

The rearrangement uses TRBV4-1 and TRBJ2-2; D is possibly TRBD2 (5 bases). The CDR3 loop spans 13 amino acids. V was cut by 6 bases and J by 4 bases, with 9 bases left in between. Germline V gene sequence: CDR1 MGHRA, CDR2 YSYEKL. CDR3 in DNA: TGCGCCAGCAGACTAGGGCTCACCGGGGAGCTGTTTTTT. This encodes CASRLGLTGELFF.

This clonotype occurred many times. The chain uses TRBV27 and TRBJ2-7, with TRBD2 identical over 11 bases. The CDR3 totals 15 residues. Trimming cost V 3 bases and J 3 bases; bases outside gene matches: 4. Germline lookup yields CDR1 MNHEY and CDR2 SMNVEV (reference sequence). The CDR3 sequence: CASSFGLAGGYEQYF. The DNA for the CDR3 is TGTGCCAGCAGTTTCGGACTAGCGGGTGGCTACGAGCAGTACTTC.

The V gene is TRBV6-1, the J gene TRBJ2-7; 8 bases line up with TRBD1. V dropped 7 bases and J dropped 0; count of bases not matched to a gene: 14. The CDR3 runs to 17 residues. In germline, CDR1 is MNHNS, CDR2 SASEGT. CDR3 sequence (DNA): TGTGCCAGCACCCATAGGGGGGACAGGCGAAGCTCCTACGAGCAGTACGTC. This gives the protein CASTHRGDRRSSYEQYV.

This clonotype was detected a few times. CDR3 region: CAISKNPGGHEQYV. CDR3 DNA sequence: TGTGCCATCAGTAAAAACCCCGGCGGGCACGAGCAGTACGTC. The V gene is TRBV10-3, the J gene TRBJ2-7; weak D call: TRBD2 (5 bases). The CDR3 is 14 amino acids. The V gene lost 5 bases and the J gene lost 5 bases, with 16 bases spanning the gap. Germline loops: CDR1 ENHRY, CDR2 SYGVKD.

The rearrangement uses TRBV12-3 or TRBV12-4 and TRBJ2-5; the match to TRBD2 covers 10 bases. This CDR3 region has 14 residues. V shed 5 bases and J 5 bases; nucleotides not matched to a gene: 5. The CDR3 nucleotides are TGTGCCAGCAGTCCTATTAGCGGGGGGGAGACCCAGTACTTC. It specifies CASSPISGGETQYF.

This clonotype was seen repeatedly, ten times or more. The chain uses TRBV6-5 and TRBJ2-1; the match to TRBD2 covers 9 bases. The junction had 11 bases not matched to a gene; V was cut back by 1 base and J by 4 bases. The germline V gene encodes CDR1 MNHEY and CDR2 SVGAGI. The CDR3 spans 18 residues. The CDR3 spells CASSYWSEAGGLYNEQFF. The CDR3 coding sequence is TGTGCCAGCAGTTACTGGTCCGAAGCGGGGGGCCTATACAATGAGCAGTTCTTC.

The V gene is TRBV7-8, the J gene TRBJ2-7, with D possibly matching TRBD1 (6 bases). Germline V lookup: CDR1 SGHVS, CDR2 FQNEAQ. With 5 bases removed from V and 1 base from J, the gap between germline ends came to 21 bases. The CDR3 is 17 amino acids. DNA for the CDR3: TGTGCCAGCAGCCTTGAATCGGGACATACCTATTCCTACGAGCAGTACGTC. Protein product: CASSLESGHTYSYEQYV.

This clonotype appeared many times. The gene calls are TRBV4-1 and TRBJ1-5; D uncertain. With 3 bases removed from V and 10 bases from J, the gap between germline ends came to 13 bases. Germline V gives CDR1 MGHRA, CDR2 YSYEKL. CDR3 length equals 13 residues. This CDR3 is CASSQVLFGPQHF. CDR3 in DNA: TGCGCCAGCAGCCAGGTCTTGTTCGGACCCCAGCATTTT.

This clonotype was seen more than once but under ten times. This sequence joins TRBV20-1 and TRBJ2-5, with 9 bases aligning to TRBD1. Trimming at V came to 3 bases and at J to 5 bases, leaving 4 bases not matched to a gene. Germline CDR1 and CDR2: DFQATT and SNEGSKA (reference sequence). This CDR3 has 13 amino acids. In nucleotides, the CDR3 is TGCAGTGCTAGGGACAGGGGCTGGGAGACCCAGTACTTC. It codes for CSARDRGWETQYF.